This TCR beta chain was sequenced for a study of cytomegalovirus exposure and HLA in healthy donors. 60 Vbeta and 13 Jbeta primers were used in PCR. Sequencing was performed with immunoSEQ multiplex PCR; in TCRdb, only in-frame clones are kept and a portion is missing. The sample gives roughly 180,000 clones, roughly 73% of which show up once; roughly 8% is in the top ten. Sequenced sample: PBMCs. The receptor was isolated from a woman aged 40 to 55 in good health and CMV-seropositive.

The CDR3: CASSYATGGAGGYTF. In DNA, the CDR3 is TGTGCCAGCAGTTACGCTACAGGGGGCGCAGGGGGCTACACCTTC. The chain has TRBV6-6 and TRBJ1-2, with TRBD1 matching 9 bases. V dropped 2 bases and J dropped 8; count of bases not matched to a gene: 9. Germline assignment: CDR1 MNHNY and CDR2 SVGAGI (reference sequence). This CDR3 has 15 amino acids.